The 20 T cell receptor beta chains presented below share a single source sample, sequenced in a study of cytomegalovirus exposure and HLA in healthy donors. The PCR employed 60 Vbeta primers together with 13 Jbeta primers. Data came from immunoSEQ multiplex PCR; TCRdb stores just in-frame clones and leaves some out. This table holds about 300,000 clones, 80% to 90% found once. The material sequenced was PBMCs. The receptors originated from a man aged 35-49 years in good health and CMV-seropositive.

The CDR3: CASSPGLADARYEQYF. Written as DNA, the CDR3 is TGTGCCAGCAGTCCTGGACTAGCCGACGCCCGCTACGAGCAGTACTTC. The chain carries TRBV5-4 and TRBJ2-7; 8 nucleotides align to TRBD2. CDR1 is SGHNT and CDR2 is YYREEE in the germline V gene (reference sequence). Trimming removed 5 bases from V and 3 bases from J; junction bases left unmatched: 13. This CDR3 has 16 residues.

CDR3 region: CASSSQGTNEKLFF. The CDR3 nucleotides read TGTGCCAGCAGTTCACAGGGTACTAATGAAAAACTGTTTTTT. This chain joins TRBV27 and TRBJ1-4; possibly TRBD1 for D (6 bases). This CDR3 spans 14 amino acids. Trimming shortened V by 4 bases and J by 2 bases, and 8 bases separated the two germline ends. Per the germline V gene, CDR1 is MNHEY and CDR2 is SMNVEV (reference sequence).

The CDR3 loop reads CASSLGEDTQYF. For the CDR3, the DNA is TGTGCCAGCAGCTTAGGGGAGGATACGCAGTATTTT. The chain carries TRBV7-3 and TRBJ2-3, with D possibly matching TRBD2 (5 bases). CDR1 SGHTA and CDR2 FQGTGA come from the germline V gene. The CDR3 is made up of 12 amino acids. V lost 2 bases and J lost 6, with 6 bases in between. The whole variable domain, filled in from reference TRBV7-3 and TRBJ2-3, reads GAGVSQTPSNKVTEKGKYVELRCDPISGHTALYWYRQSLGQGPEFLIYFQGTGAADDSGLPNDRFFAVRPEGSVSTLKIQRTERGDSAVYLCASSLGEDTQYFGPGTRLTVL.

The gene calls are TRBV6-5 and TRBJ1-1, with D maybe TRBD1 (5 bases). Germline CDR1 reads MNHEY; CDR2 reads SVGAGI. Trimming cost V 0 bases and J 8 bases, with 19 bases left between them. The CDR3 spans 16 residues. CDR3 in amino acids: CASSYSTGVGPQEAFF. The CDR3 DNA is TGTGCCAGCAGTTACTCTACGGGGGTCGGGCCCCAAGAAGCTTTCTTT.

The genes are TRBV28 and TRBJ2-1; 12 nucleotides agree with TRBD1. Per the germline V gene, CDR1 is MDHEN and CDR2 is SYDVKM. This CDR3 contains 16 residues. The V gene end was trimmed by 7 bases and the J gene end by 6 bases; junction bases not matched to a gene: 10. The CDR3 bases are TGTGCCAGCACCTTCCGTCCGGGACAGGGGGCCAATGAGCAGTTCTTC. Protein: CASTFRPGQGANEQFF. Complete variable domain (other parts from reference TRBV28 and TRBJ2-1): DVKVTQSSRYLVKRTGEKVFLECVQDMDHENMFWYRQDPGLGLRLIYFSYDVKMKEKGDIPEGYSVSREKKERFSLILESASTNQTSMYLCASTFRPGQGANEQFFGPGTRLTVL.

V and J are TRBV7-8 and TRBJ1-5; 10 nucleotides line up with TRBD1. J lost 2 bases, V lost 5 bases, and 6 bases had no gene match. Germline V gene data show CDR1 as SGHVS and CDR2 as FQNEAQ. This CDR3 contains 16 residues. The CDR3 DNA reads TGTGCCAGCAGCATTCCCGGGACAGGGGGCAATCAGCCCCAGCATTTT. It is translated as CASSIPGTGGNQPQHF.

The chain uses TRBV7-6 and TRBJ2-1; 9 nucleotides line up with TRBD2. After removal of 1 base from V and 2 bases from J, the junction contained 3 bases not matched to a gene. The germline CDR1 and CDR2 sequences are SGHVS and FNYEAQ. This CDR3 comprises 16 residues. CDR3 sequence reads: CASSLVAGDTYNEQFF. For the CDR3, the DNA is TGTGCCAGCAGCTTAGTAGCGGGAGACACCTACAATGAGCAGTTCTTC. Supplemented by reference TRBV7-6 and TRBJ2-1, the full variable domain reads GAGVSQSPRYKVTKRGQDVALRCDPISGHVSLYWYRQALGQGPEFLTYFNYEAQQDKSGLPNDRFSAERPEGSISTLTIQRTEQRDSAMYRCASSLVAGDTYNEQFFGPGTRLTVL.

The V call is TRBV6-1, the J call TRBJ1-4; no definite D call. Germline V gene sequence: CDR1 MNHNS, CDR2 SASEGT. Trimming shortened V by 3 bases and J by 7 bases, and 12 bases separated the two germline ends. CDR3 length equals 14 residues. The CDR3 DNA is TGTGCCAGCAGTGAGGACCCCGAGGGTGAAAAACTGTTTTTT. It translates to CASSEDPEGEKLFF.

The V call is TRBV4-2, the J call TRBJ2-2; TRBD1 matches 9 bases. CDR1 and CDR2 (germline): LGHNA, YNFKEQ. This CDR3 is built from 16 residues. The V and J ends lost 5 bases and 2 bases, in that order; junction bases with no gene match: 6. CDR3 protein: CASSSRTGANTGELFF. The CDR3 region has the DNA TGTGCCAGCAGCTCCCGGACAGGGGCAAACACCGGGGAGCTGTTTTTT.

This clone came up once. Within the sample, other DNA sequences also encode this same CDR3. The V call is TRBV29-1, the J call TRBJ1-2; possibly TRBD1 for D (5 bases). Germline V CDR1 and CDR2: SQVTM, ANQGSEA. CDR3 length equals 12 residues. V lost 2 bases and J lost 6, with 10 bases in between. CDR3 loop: CSVETGGHGYTF. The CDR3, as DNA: TGCAGCGTTGAAACCGGGGGTCATGGCTACACCTTC.

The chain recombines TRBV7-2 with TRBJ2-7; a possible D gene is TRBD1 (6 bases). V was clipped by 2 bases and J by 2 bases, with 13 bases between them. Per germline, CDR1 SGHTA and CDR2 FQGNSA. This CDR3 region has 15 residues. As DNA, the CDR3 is TGTGCCAGCAGCTTATTCACAGGGCTTACCTACGAGCAGTACTTC. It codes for CASSLFTGLTYEQYF. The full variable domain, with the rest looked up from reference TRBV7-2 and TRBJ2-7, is GAGVSQSPSNKVTEKGKDVELRCDPISGHTALYWYRQSLGQGLEFLIYFQGNSAPDKSGLPSDRFSAERTGGSVSTLTIQRTQQEDSAVYLCASSLFTGLTYEQYFGPGTRLTVT.

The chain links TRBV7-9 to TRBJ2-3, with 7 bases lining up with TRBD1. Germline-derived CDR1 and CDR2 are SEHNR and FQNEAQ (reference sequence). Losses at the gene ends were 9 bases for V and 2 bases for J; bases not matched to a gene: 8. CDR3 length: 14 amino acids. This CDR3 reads CASYRQGHTDTQYF. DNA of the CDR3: TGTGCCAGTTACCGACAGGGACACACAGATACGCAGTATTTT.

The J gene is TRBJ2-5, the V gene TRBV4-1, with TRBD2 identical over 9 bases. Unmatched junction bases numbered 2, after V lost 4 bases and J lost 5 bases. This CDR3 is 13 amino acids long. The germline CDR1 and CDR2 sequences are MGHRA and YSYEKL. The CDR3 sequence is CASSRAGGETQYF. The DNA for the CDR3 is TGCGCCAGCAGCCGAGCGGGAGGTGAGACCCAGTACTTC.

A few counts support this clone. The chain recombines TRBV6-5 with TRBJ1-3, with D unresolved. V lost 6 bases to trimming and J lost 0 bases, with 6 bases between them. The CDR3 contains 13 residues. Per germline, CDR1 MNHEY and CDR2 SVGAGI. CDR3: CASSRSSGNTIYF. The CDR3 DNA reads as TGTGCCAGCAGCCGGAGCTCTGGAAACACCATATATTTT.

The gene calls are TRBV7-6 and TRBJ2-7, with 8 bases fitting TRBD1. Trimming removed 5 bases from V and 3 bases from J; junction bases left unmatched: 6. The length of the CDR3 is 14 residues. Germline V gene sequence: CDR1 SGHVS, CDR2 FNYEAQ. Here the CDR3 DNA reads TGTGCCAGCAGCCCTGGCAGGGGGCTCTACGAGCAGTACTTC. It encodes CASSPGRGLYEQYF.

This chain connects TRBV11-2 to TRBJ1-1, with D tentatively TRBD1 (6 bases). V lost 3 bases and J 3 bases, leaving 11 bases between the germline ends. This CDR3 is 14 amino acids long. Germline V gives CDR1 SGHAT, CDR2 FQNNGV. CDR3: CASSLTGRDTEAFF. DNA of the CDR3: TGTGCCAGCAGCTTGACAGGTCGCGACACTGAAGCTTTCTTT.

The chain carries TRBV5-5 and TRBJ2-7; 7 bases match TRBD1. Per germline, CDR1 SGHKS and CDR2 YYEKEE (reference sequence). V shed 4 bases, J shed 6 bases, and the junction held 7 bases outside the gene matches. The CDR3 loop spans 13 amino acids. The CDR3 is CASSEGQIPEQYF. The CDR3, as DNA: TGTGCCAGCAGCGAGGGACAGATCCCCGAGCAGTACTTC.

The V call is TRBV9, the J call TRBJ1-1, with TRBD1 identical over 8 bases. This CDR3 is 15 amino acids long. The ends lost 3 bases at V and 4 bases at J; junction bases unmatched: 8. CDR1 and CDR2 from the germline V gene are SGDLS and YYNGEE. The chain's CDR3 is CASSATGAGSTEAFF. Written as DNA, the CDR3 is TGTGCCAGCAGCGCGACAGGGGCGGGTAGCACTGAAGCTTTCTTT.

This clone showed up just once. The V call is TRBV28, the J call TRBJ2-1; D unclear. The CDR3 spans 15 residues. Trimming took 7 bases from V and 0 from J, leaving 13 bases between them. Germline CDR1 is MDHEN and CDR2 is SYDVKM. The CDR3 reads CASIYDGSSYNEQFF. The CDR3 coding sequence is TGTGCCAGCATCTACGACGGGTCCTCCTACAATGAGCAGTTCTTC. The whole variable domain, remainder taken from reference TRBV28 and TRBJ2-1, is DVKVTQSSRYLVKRTGEKVFLECVQDMDHENMFWYRQDPGLGLRLIYFSYDVKMKEKGDIPEGYSVSREKKERFSLILESASTNQTSMYLCASIYDGSSYNEQFFGPGTRLTVL.

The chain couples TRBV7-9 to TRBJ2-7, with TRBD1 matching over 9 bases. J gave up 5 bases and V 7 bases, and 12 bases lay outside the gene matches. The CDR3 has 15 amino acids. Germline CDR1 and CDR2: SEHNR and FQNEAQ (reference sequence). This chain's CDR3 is CASNMAGTGLHEQYF. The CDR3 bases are TGTGCCAGCAATATGGCGGGGACAGGGCTCCACGAGCAGTACTTC.